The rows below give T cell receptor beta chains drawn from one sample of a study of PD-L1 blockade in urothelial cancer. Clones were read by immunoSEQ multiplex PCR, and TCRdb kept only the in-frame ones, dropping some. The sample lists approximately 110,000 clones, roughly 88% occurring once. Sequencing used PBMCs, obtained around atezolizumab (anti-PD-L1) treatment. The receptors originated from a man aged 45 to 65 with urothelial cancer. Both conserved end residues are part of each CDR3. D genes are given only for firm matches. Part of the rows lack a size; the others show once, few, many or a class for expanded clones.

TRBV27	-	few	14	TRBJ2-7	CASSLQGYIGEQYF	TGTGCCAGCAGTTTGCAGGGGTACATCGGCGAGCAGTACTTC
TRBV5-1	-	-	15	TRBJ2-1	CASSLGGEPYNEQFF	TGCGCCAGCAGCCTAGGGGGGGAACCGTACAATGAGCAGTTCTTC
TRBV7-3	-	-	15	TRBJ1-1	CASSLDGRADTEAFF	TGTGCCAGCAGCTTAGATGGCAGGGCGGACACTGAAGCTTTCTTT
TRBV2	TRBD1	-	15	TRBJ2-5	CASSQDRILQETQYF	TGTGCCAGCAGTCAGGACAGGATACTACAAGAGACCCAGTACTTC
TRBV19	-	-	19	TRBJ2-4	CASRLGRRRIALAKNIQYF	TGTGCCAGTAGATTGGGGAGGCGGCGGATAGCGCTAGCCAAAAACATTCAGTACTTC
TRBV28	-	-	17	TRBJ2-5	CASSLVSMGRVQETQYF	TGTGCCAGCAGTTTGGTGTCTATGGGCAGGGTACAAGAGACCCAGTACTTC
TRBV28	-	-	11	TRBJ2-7	CASSLEYEQYF	TGTGCCAGCAGTTTAGAGTACGAGCAGTACTTC
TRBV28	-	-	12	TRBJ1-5	CASSGFNQPQHF	TGTGCTTCATCAGGGTTCAATCAGCCCCAGCATTTT
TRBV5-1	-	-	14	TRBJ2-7	CASSSFVGAGEQYF	TGCGCCAGCAGCAGCTTTGTAGGGGCAGGGGAGCAGTACTTC
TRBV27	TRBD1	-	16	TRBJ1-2	CASSLSGTGWLSGYTF	TGTGCCAGCAGTTTATCGGGGACAGGCTGGCTCTCTGGCTACACCTTC
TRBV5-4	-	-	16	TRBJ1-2	CASFFHPPQNSYGYTF	TGTGCCAGCTTTTTCCACCCTCCACAGAACAGTTATGGCTACACCTTC
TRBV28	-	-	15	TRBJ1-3	CASSADISSGNTIYF	TGTGCCAGCAGCGCAGACATAAGCTCTGGAAACACCATATATTTT
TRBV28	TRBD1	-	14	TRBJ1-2	CASSSLPTGKGYTF	TGTGCCAGCAGTTCCCTGCCGACAGGGAAGGGCTACACCTTC
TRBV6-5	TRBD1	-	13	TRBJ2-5	CASSRQGRETQYF	TGTGCCAGCAGCCGACAGGGTAGGGAGACCCAGTACTTC
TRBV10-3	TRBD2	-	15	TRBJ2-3	CAIGGPSGISDTQYF	TGTGCCATCGGGGGGCCTAGCGGGATTTCAGATACGCAGTATTTT
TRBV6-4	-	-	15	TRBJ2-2	CASSDSSENTGELFF	TGTGCCAGCAGTGACTCCAGCGAGAACACCGGGGAGCTGTTTTTT
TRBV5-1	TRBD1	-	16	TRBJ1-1	CASSFQRTGMNTEAFF	TGCGCCAGCAGCTTTCAGCGGACAGGGATGAACACTGAAGCTTTCTTT
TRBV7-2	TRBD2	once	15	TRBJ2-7	CASSLRASGMNEQYF	TGTGCCAGCAGCTTGCGTGCTAGCGGGATGAACGAGCAGTACTTC
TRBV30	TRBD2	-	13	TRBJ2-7	CAWSVSSGYEQYF	TGTGCCTGGAGTGTATCTAGCGGCTACGAGCAGTACTTC
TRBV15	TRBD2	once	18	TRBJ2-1	CATSMSRGLAGGWGEQFF	TGTGCCACCAGCATGTCCCGGGGACTAGCGGGAGGTTGGGGTGAGCAGTTCTTC
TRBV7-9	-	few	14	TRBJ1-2	CASSSTGLIYGYTF	TGTGCCAGCAGCTCTACAGGGTTGATCTATGGCTACACCTTC
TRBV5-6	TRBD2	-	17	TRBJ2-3	CASSFLVTAGEMDTQYF	TGTGCCAGCAGCTTTCTAGTTACAGCGGGAGAGATGGATACGCAGTATTTT
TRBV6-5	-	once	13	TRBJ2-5	CASSFPGRETQYF	TGTGCCAGCAGTTTCCCAGGTCGGGAGACCCAGTACTTC
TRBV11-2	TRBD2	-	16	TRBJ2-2	CASSFTSGPNTGELFF	TGTGCCAGCAGCTTCACTAGCGGACCGAACACCGGGGAGCTGTTTTTT
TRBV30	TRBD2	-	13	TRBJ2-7	CAWSVRFGGDPYF	TGTGCCTGGAGTGTCAGGTTTGGGGGGGATCCGTACTTC
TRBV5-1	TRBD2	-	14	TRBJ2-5	CASSFGRAVETQYF	TGCGCCAGCAGCTTCGGGAGGGCCGTTGAGACCCAGTACTTC
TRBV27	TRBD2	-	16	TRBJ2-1	CATLSTSGRAWNEQFF	TGTGCCACCTTATCAACTAGCGGGAGGGCGTGGAATGAGCAGTTCTTC
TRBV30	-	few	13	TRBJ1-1	CAWSTQGFTEAFF	TGTGCCTGGAGCACCCAGGGGTTCACTGAAGCTTTCTTT
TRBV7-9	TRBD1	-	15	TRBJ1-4	CASSRGTGDLEKLFF	TGTGCCAGCAGCCGGGGGACAGGGGATTTAGAAAAACTGTTTTTT
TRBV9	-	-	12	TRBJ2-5	CASSVGQETQYF	TGTGCCAGCAGCGTCGGCCAAGAGACCCAGTACTTC
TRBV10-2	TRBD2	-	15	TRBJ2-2	CASSVVGRDTGELFF	TGCGCCAGCAGTGTTGTCGGGAGGGACACCGGGGAGCTGTTTTTT
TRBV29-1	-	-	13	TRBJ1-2	CSVGTGELGGYTF	TGCAGCGTTGGAACCGGGGAATTGGGAGGCTACACCTTC
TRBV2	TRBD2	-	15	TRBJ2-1	CASSLLAGVGNEQFF	TGTGCCAGCAGCCTTCTAGCGGGAGTTGGGAATGAGCAGTTCTTC
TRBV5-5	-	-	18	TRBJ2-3	CASSPPTGSGPPPDTQYF	TGTGCCAGCAGCCCTCCTACTGGTAGCGGCCCCCCCCCAGATACGCAGTATTTT
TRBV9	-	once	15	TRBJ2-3	CASTSTGLGGDTQYF	TGTGCCAGCACCTCGACGGGGCTAGGGGGAGATACGCAGTATTTT
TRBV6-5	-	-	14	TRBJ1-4	CASRLTATNEKLFF	TGTGCCAGCAGACTGACAGCGACTAATGAAAAACTGTTTTTT
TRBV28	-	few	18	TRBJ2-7	CASSLNLGPPAGTYEQYF	TGTGCCAGCAGTTTAAATTTGGGGCCCCCAGCAGGGACCTACGAGCAGTACTTC
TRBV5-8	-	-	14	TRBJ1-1	CASSGGVLNTEAFF	TGTGCCAGCAGCGGGGGCGTTTTGAACACTGAAGCTTTCTTT
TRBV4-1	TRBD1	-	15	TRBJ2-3	CASSQGQGMGDTQYF	TGCGCCAGCAGCCAAGGACAGGGGATGGGGGATACGCAGTATTTT
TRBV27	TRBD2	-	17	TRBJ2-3	CASSLGSLLAGTDTQYF	TGTGCCAGCAGTTTAGGTAGTTTGCTAGCGGGCACAGATACGCAGTATTTT
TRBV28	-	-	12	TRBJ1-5	CASSLENRPQHF	TGTGCCAGCAGTTTGGAGAATCGGCCCCAGCATTTT
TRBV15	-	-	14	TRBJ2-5	CATSSNLPGETQYF	TGTGCCACCAGCAGCAATCTTCCGGGAGAGACCCAGTACTTC
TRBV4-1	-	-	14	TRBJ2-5	CASSQSRSQETQYF	TGCGCCAGCAGCCAATCCCGGTCGCAAGAGACCCAGTACTTC
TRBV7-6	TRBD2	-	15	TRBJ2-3	CASSLAAGGTDTQYF	TGTGCCAGCAGCTTAGCCGCGGGAGGCACAGATACGCAGTATTTT
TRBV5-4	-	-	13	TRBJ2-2	CASQIGATGELFF	TGTGCCAGCCAGATAGGAGCAACCGGGGAGCTGTTTTTT
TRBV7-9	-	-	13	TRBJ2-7	CASSQPGDYEQYF	TGTGCCAGCAGCCAGCCCGGGGACTACGAGCAGTACTTC
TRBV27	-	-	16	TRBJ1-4	CASSLKFTGIGEKLFF	TGTGCCAGCAGTTTAAAGTTTACAGGCATTGGGGAAAAACTGTTTTTT
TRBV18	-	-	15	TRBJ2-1	CASSPIPNSYNEQFF	TGTGCCAGCTCACCCATCCCAAACTCCTACAATGAGCAGTTCTTC
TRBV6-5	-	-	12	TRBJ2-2	CASSTGIGELFF	TGTGCCAGCAGTACAGGGATCGGGGAGCTGTTTTTT
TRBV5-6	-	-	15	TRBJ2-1	CASSLVGQGGREQFF	TGTGCCAGCAGCTTGGTGGGACAAGGAGGTCGTGAGCAGTTCTTC
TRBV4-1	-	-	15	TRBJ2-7	CASSQGSQYYYEQYF	TGCGCCAGCAGCCAAGGCTCCCAGTACTACTACGAGCAGTACTTC
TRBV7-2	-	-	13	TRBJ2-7	CASAGPNSYEQYF	TGTGCCAGCGCGGGACCCAACTCCTACGAGCAGTACTTC
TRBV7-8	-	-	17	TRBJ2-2	CASTPGSWVFQAGELFF	TGTGCCAGCACCCCCGGGTCCTGGGTATTTCAAGCCGGGGAGCTGTTTTTT
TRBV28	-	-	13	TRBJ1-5	CASSLTVLQPQHF	TGTGCCAGCAGCCTGACAGTACTTCAGCCCCAGCATTTT